Presented here are 21 T cell receptor beta chains from one specimen sequenced in a study of cytomegalovirus exposure and HLA in healthy donors (dated by TCRdb to about 2017). Library generation was performed with the immunoSEQ multiplex PCR assay. For the multiplex PCR, a mixture combining 60 forward primers for TCR Vbeta segments and 13 reverse primers for TCR Jbeta segments was used. TCRdb re-hosts the immuneACCESS table, in-frame sequences only. Its copies lack some clones; in the studies checked, an unresolved V gene accounts for under half of them, and the cause for the rest is not known. The sample profile shows 190,000 or so clones; 80% of them were found once. The leading ten clones occupy 0.6% to 0.7% of the sample. The sequenced material came from PBMCs. Source of these receptors: a boy aged 5-17 years in good health and CMV-seronegative.

The chain carries TRBV25-1 and TRBJ1-5; the D is unclear. The CDR3 has 15 amino acids. Germline V gives CDR1 MGHDK, CDR2 SYGVNS. V shed 4 bases and J shed 0 bases, with 10 bases lying between them. CDR3: CASSGGEGSNQPQHF. CDR3 DNA sequence: TGTGCCAGCAGTGGTGGAGAGGGTAGCAATCAGCCCCAGCATTTT. The full variable domain, in which reference TRBV25-1 and TRBJ1-5 provide the parts outside the CDR3, is EADIYQTPRYLVIGTGKKITLECSQTMGHDKMYWYQQDPGMELHLIHYSYGVNSTEKGDLSSESTVSRIRTEHFPLTLESARPSHTSQYLCASSGGEGSNQPQHFGDGTRLSIL.

This clone was found a few times. CDR3 sequence (DNA): TGTGCCAGCAGCGTAGTCTCCGACTATGGCTACACCTTC. This sequence encodes CASSVVSDYGYTF. J is TRBJ1-2 and V is TRBV9; no clear D gene. This CDR3 is built from 13 residues. The germline CDR1 and CDR2 sequences are SGDLS and YYNGEE. Deletions cut 0 bases from V and 3 bases from J, with 6 bases between.

The chain uses TRBV12-5 and TRBJ1-6; D may be TRBD1 (5 bases). V was trimmed by 1 base and J by 7 bases, leaving 17 bases between them. The CDR3 is made up of 17 amino acids. Germline V gene data show CDR1 as LGHNT and CDR2 as FRNRAP. The CDR3 coding sequence is TGTGCTAGTGGTTTGGACACAGGAGGGATTTACAATTCACCCCTCCACTTT. This gives the protein CASGLDTGGIYNSPLHF.

The chain recombines TRBV4-2 with TRBJ2-1; 8 nucleotides align to TRBD1. The CDR3 has 16 amino acids. Germline CDR1 LGHNA, CDR2 YNFKEQ. The V and J ends lost 3 bases and 0 bases, in that order; junction bases with no gene match: 4. The DNA of the CDR3 is TGTGCCAGCAGCCACCCGGACAGGGCCTCCTACAATGAGCAGTTCTTC. Protein sequence: CASSHPDRASYNEQFF.

The chain has TRBV7-3 and TRBJ2-1; D unresolved. Germline CDR1 reads SGHTA; CDR2 reads FQGTGA. V lost 0 bases and J lost 1, with 10 bases in between. The CDR3 totals 16 residues. CDR3 region: CASSLTIGLSYNEQFF. CDR3 coding DNA: TGTGCCAGCAGCTTAACTATTGGCCTTTCCTACAATGAGCAGTTCTTC.

In its sample, this clone was seen once. The chain is built from TRBV7-3 and TRBJ2-3; TRBD1 aligns across 9 bases. Germline CDR1 and CDR2: SGHTA and FQGTGA. V dropped 5 bases and J dropped 1; count of bases not matched to a gene: 4. The CDR3 length is 15 residues. CDR3 sequence reads: CASSPTGGRTDTQYF. CDR3 DNA: TGTGCCAGCAGCCCTACAGGGGGCCGCACAGATACGCAGTATTTT.

This clone has a single count. The CDR3 coding sequence is TGTGCCAGCAGTTACGGCCCGAACACCGGGGAGCTGTTTTTT. As protein: CASSYGPNTGELFF. J is TRBJ2-2 and V is TRBV6-6; no clear D. The ends were cut back, 2 bases at V and 0 bases at J, with 4 bases in the middle. CDR3 length: 14 amino acids. Germline assignment: CDR1 MNHNY and CDR2 SVGAGI (reference sequence).

The chain has TRBV5-1 and TRBJ1-1; 7 bases agree with TRBD1. Germline trimming cut 1 base from V and 2 bases from J; bases unmatched to any gene: 2. Germline-derived CDR1 and CDR2 are SGHRS and YFSETQ. The CDR3 spans 14 residues. The CDR3 here is CASSLTGVNTEAFF. As DNA, the CDR3 is TGCGCCAGCAGCTTGACAGGGGTTAACACTGAAGCTTTCTTT. The full variable domain, with the rest looked up from reference TRBV5-1 and TRBJ1-1, is KAGVTQTPRYLIKTRGQQVTLSCSPISGHRSVSWYQQTPGQGLQFLFEYFSETQRNKGNFPGRFSGRQFSNSRSEMNVSTLELGDSALYLCASSLTGVNTEAFFGQGTRLTVV.

V is TRBV30 and J is TRBJ2-3; 7 nucleotides line up with TRBD2. Germline CDR1 and CDR2: GTSNPN and SVGIG (reference sequence). The CDR3 totals 13 residues. Unmatched junction bases numbered 4, after V lost 2 bases and J lost 5 bases. The CDR3 nucleotides are TGTGCCTGGAGTTTGTGGGGGGGAGATACGCAGTATTTT. This translates into CAWSLWGGDTQYF.

The V gene is TRBV11-2, the J gene TRBJ1-1; tentatively, D is TRBD1 (6 bases). V lost 4 bases and J 0 bases, leaving 15 bases between the germline ends. The germline V gene has CDR1 SGHAT and CDR2 FQNNGV. This CDR3 contains 16 residues. DNA of the CDR3: TGTGCCAGCAGCTCCTCGGGGTCAGGGGTGAACACTGAAGCTTTCTTT. This translates into CASSSSGSGVNTEAFF. Full variable domain (remainder filled in from reference TRBV11-2 and TRBJ1-1): EAGVAQSPRYKIIEKRQSVAFWCNPISGHATLYWYQQILGQGPKLLIQFQNNGVVDDSQLPKDRFSAERLKGVDSTLKIQPAKLEDSAVYLCASSSSGSGVNTEAFFGQGTRLTVV.

This chain connects TRBV4-1 to TRBJ1-1, with D possibly being TRBD1 (6 bases). Between the trimmed V and J ends, which lost 0 bases and 0 bases, there was a span of 11 bases. This CDR3 is built from 16 residues. From germline, CDR1 is MGHRA and CDR2 YSYEKL. CDR3: CASSQDRGRLNTEAFF. The DNA for the CDR3 is TGCGCCAGCAGCCAAGACAGGGGACGACTGAACACTGAAGCTTTCTTT.

The chain recombines TRBV2 with TRBJ1-4, with 9 bases lining up with TRBD1. From germline, CDR1 is SNHLY and CDR2 FYNNEI. Trimming at V came to 4 bases and at J to 5 bases, leaving 17 bases not matched to a gene. The length of the CDR3 is 19 residues. This CDR3 is CASSGPRDRVNQGNEKLFF. In DNA, the CDR3 is TGTGCCAGCAGTGGACCCCGGGACAGGGTTAACCAAGGAAATGAAAAACTGTTTTTT.

This clone was seen a few times. The V call is TRBV6-5, the J call TRBJ2-3, with D tentatively TRBD2 (6 bases). The V end was cut by 5 bases, the J end by 8 bases, with 14 bases between. The germline gives CDR1 MNHEY, CDR2 SVGAGI. The CDR3 is 13 residues long. The CDR3 DNA reads as TGTGCCAGCAGTGTACTCCAGGGAGGTACGCAGTATTTT. As protein: CASSVLQGGTQYF.

The chain joins TRBV4-1 to TRBJ1-4; D unclear. The CDR3 totals 15 residues. Germline V lookup: CDR1 MGHRA, CDR2 YSYEKL. Trimming shortened V by 1 base and J by 5 bases, and 11 bases separated the two germline ends. The CDR3 nucleotides are TGCGCCAGCAGCCAAGTTCTAACCGAAAATGAAAAACTGTTTTTT. Translation: CASSQVLTENEKLFF.

V is TRBV30 and J is TRBJ2-7; D might be TRBD2 (6 bases). V shed 0 bases and J shed 4 bases, with 13 bases lying between them. The CDR3 extends over 14 amino acids. Germline CDR1 GTSNPN, CDR2 SVGIG (reference sequence). The CDR3 DNA reads TGTGCCTGGAGTGTCCCCGGGACTGAATACGAGCAGTACTTC. The encoded protein is CAWSVPGTEYEQYF.

The rearrangement links TRBV25-1 to TRBJ1-2; 11 bases align to TRBD1. Trimming removed 5 bases from V and 3 bases from J; junction bases left unmatched: 5. The CDR3 totals 15 residues. Germline CDR1 and CDR2: MGHDK and SYGVNS. The CDR3 nucleotides are TGTGCCAGCAGTTGGACAGGGGGCTCGGACTATGGCTACACCTTC. Translated: CASSWTGGSDYGYTF.

The CDR3 DNA follows: TGCGCCAGCGACCTTTCGGCTAGCGGGAGTAAGGGTGAGCAGTTCTTC. Amino acid sequence: CASDLSASGSKGEQFF. This rearrangement joins TRBV5-1 to TRBJ2-1, with 10 bases that match TRBD2. The V segment lost 7 bases and the J segment 9 bases; nucleotides outside the gene matches: 16. The CDR3 loop spans 16 amino acids. CDR1 is SGHRS and CDR2 is YFSETQ in the germline V gene.

This chain connects TRBV27 to TRBJ1-2; D might be TRBD1 (5 bases). Germline V gene sequence: CDR1 MNHEY, CDR2 SMNVEV (reference sequence). The ends were cut back, 6 bases at V and 0 bases at J, with 8 bases in the middle. The CDR3 totals 13 residues. The CDR3 loop reads CASRPGTNYGYTF. The CDR3 DNA sequence: TGTGCCAGCAGGCCAGGGACTAACTATGGCTACACCTTC.

V and J are TRBV7-2 and TRBJ1-1, with 7 positions matching TRBD1. The V and J ends lost 4 bases and 0 bases, in that order; junction bases with no gene match: 5. In germline, CDR1 is SGHTA, CDR2 FQGNSA. The CDR3 has 15 residues. This chain's CDR3 is CASSSGTGVNTEAFF. The CDR3 region has the DNA TGTGCCAGCAGCTCCGGTACAGGGGTGAACACTGAAGCTTTCTTT.

Points on this clone: The junction departs from germline at one end; a sequencing error may be responsible. The gene calls are TRBV7-9 and TRBJ1-1; D is possibly TRBD1 (6 bases). Per the germline V gene, CDR1 is SEHNR and CDR2 is FQNEAQ (reference sequence). The CDR3 covers 16 residues. The CDR3 here is CSSSPAGVRMNTEAFF. The CDR3 DNA reads TGTTCCAGCAGCCCAGCAGGGGTCCGGATGAACACTGAAGCTTTCTTT.

J is TRBJ2-1 and V is TRBV14, with D perhaps TRBD1 (5 bases). The germline V gene encodes CDR1 SGHDN and CDR2 FVKESK. The CDR3 is made up of 15 amino acids. Trimming took off 0 bases at V and 0 bases at J, with 6 bases between the two ends. In DNA form, the CDR3 reads TGTGCCAGCAGCCAAGACCAGGGCTCCTACAATGAGCAGTTCTTC. As protein: CASSQDQGSYNEQFF.